The following is a T cell receptor (beta chain) sequence with its context. What it binds is unknown. This entry is derived from a study of blood T cells in healthy people across ages. Study observations and caveats: More naive CD4+ cells and higher diversity marked long-lived donors relative to aged donors.

The CDR3 is made up of 16 amino acids. Between the trimmed V and J ends, which lost 0 bases and 5 bases, there was a span of 15 bases. Germline CDR1 KGHSH, CDR2 LQKENI. Using a J-beta primer mix together with a sample-barcoded 5' primer, a second PCR was run for about 7 to 12 cycles. Carrying 12 random nucleotides, a template-switch adaptor labeled each individual cDNA molecule. Any given sample supplied a minimum of 2.5 million CDR3-containing paired-end reads. TCRdb reprocessed the 5' RACE reads via MiXCR and lists one record per CDR3 protein. The repertoire holds roughly 1.5 million distinct CDR3 sequences, with approximately 42% as singletons.

V is TRBV18 and J is TRBJ2-3, with unresolved D. The sequenced material came from blood. This clonotype was sampled from a woman aged 18 to 35 in good health. CDR3 bases: TGTGCCAGCTCACCACCCGAGAAAAAAGTGGGAGATACGCAGTATTTT. This encodes CASSPPEKKVGDTQYF.